What follows are 14 T cell receptor beta chains derived from one specimen sequenced in a study of patients and donors after allogeneic stem cell transplantation. One entry per CDR3 protein results from TCRdb running MiXCR on the RT-PCR reads. This repertoire shows about 40,000 distinct CDR3 sequences, over 25% found once; its top ten account for 72%. Sequencing was done on a sample of blood, either unsorted or a sorted T cell fraction (not recorded which). The receptors come from a human donor who was either an allogeneic HSCT recipient or a stem cell or donor lymphocyte infusion donor (not recorded which). It is not recorded whose cells these are; they may come from a transplant donor.

This clonotype was recorded many times. This sequence joins TRBV12-3 or TRBV12-4 and TRBJ1-5; tentatively, D is TRBD1 (5 bases). V lost 7 bases to trimming and J lost 2 bases, with 18 bases between them. This CDR3 has 16 residues. CDR3 protein: CASTPGRRNGNQPQHF. Written as DNA, the CDR3 is TGTGCCAGCACGCCGGGACGGAGGAATGGCAATCAGCCCCAGCATTTT.

This clonotype was picked up a small number of times. The rearrangement links TRBV10-3 to TRBJ2-4; tentatively, D is TRBD1 (7 bases). The V end was cut by 3 bases, the J end by 6 bases, with 21 bases between. Looked up from germline, CDR1 is ENHRY and CDR2 is SYGVKD. This CDR3 has 17 residues. CDR3 nucleotides: TGTGCCATCAGTGATTTTTTTTTGAGACAGGGAGGAAACATTCAGTACTTC. Its protein is CAISDFFLRQGGNIQYF.

Of note for this clonotype: Germline is not matched at one junction end, which may reflect a read error. The chain couples TRBV12-3 or TRBV12-4 to TRBJ2-3; 14 positions agree with TRBD2. CDR3 length: 17 residues. In DNA, the CDR3 is TGTGCCAGCAGCCTGGGACTAGCGGGAGATAACACAAATACGCAGTATTTT. Amino acid sequence: CASSLGLAGDNTNTQYF.

The V call is TRBV20-1, the J call TRBJ2-3; 11 bases match TRBD2. The CDR3 has 15 residues. Per the germline V gene, CDR1 is DFQATT and CDR2 is SNEGSKA (reference sequence). V gave up 3 bases and J gave up 4 bases; unmatched junction bases: 6. CDR3 sequence reads: CSARVHSGRADTQYF. The CDR3 bases are TGCAGTGCTAGGGTCCATAGCGGGAGGGCAGATACGCAGTATTTT.

The genes are TRBV7-3 and TRBJ2-3; the match to TRBD2 covers 11 bases. Germline CDR1 SGHTA, CDR2 FQGTGA. The CDR3 length is 17 residues. Trimming at V came to 2 bases and at J to 1 base, leaving 5 bases not matched to a gene. The CDR3 region is CASSLGLAGGRTDTQYF. For the CDR3, the DNA is TGTGCCAGCAGCTTAGGGCTAGCGGGAGGACGCACAGATACGCAGTATTTT.

The V gene is TRBV20-1, the J gene TRBJ2-3; D unresolved. Trimming removed 1 base at V and 6 bases at J, with 8 bases between. This CDR3 contains 12 residues. Germline CDR1 DFQATT, CDR2 SNEGSKA (reference sequence). The CDR3 protein is CSARGHSDTQYF. The CDR3, as DNA: TGCAGTGCTAGAGGCCATTCCGATACGCAGTATTTT.

The table lists this clonotype with a few counts. The chain combines TRBV29-1 with TRBJ2-1; no clear D gene. CDR3 size: 14 residues. V was shortened by 1 base and J by 3 bases, with 10 bases between the two germline ends. The germline V gene has CDR1 SQVTM and CDR2 ANQGSEA. The CDR3 protein is CSVEVTYYYNEQFF. CDR3 bases: TGCAGCGTTGAAGTTACCTACTACTACAATGAGCAGTTCTTC.

The rearrangement uses TRBV11-2 and TRBJ1-2, with a weak D call TRBD1 (5 bases). Trimming shortened V by 1 base and J by 2 bases, and 20 bases separated the two germline ends. CDR1 SGHAT and CDR2 FQNNGV come from the germline V gene. This CDR3 contains 18 residues. CDR3 loop: CASSLALLSRELNYGYTF. The CDR3 bases are TGTGCCAGCAGCTTAGCGCTGCTCTCCAGGGAGCTAAACTATGGCTACACCTTC.

The chain carries TRBV6-2 or TRBV6-3 and TRBJ2-7; 9 bases map to TRBD1. Germline values: CDR1 MNHEY, CDR2 SVGEGT. This CDR3 comprises 13 residues. J was trimmed by 2 bases and V by 7 bases; bases with no gene match: 3. As DNA, the CDR3 is TGTGCCAGCAACCGGGACAGGGCCTACGAGCAGTACTTC. The encoded protein is CASNRDRAYEQYF.

This clonotype has only a few counts. The rearrangement joins TRBV7-2 to TRBJ1-4; the D gene is possibly TRBD1 (5 bases). The CDR3 covers 14 residues. Germline V gives CDR1 SGHTA, CDR2 FQGNSA. V was trimmed by 5 bases and J by 8 bases, leaving 15 bases between them. CDR3 in amino acids: CASSRDLRREKLFF. The CDR3 nucleotides read TGTGCCAGCAGCCGGGACCTGCGACGGGAAAAACTGTTTTTT. The variable domain in full, with the rest retrieved from reference TRBV7-2 and TRBJ1-4, is GAGVSQSPSNKVTEKGKDVELRCDPISGHTALYWYRQSLGQGLEFLIYFQGNSAPDKSGLPSDRFSAERTGGSVSTLTIQRTQQEDSAVYLCASSRDLRREKLFFGSGTQLSVL.

The CDR3 region has the DNA TGCAGCGTTTTTAGCGGGAGGGACTACGAGCAGTACTTC. Translation gives CSVFSGRDYEQYF. The chain recombines TRBV29-1 with TRBJ2-7; 11 nucleotides agree with TRBD2. The ends lost 5 bases at V and 3 bases at J; junction bases unmatched: 3. The CDR3 has 13 residues. Germline CDR1 is SQVTM and CDR2 is ANQGSEA.

This clonotype was seen only a few times. This chain joins TRBV7-2 and TRBJ2-1, with D perhaps assigned TRBD1 or TRBD2 (6 bases each). Germline CDR1 SGHTA, CDR2 FQGNSA. CDR3 length: 14 residues. V lost 1 base to trimming and J lost 9 bases, with 13 bases between them. The CDR3 loop reads CASSLDRWGAEQFF. The DNA for the CDR3 is TGTGCCAGCAGCTTAGATCGCTGGGGGGCTGAGCAGTTCTTC. The full variable domain, with the rest looked up from reference TRBV7-2 and TRBJ2-1, is GAGVSQSPSNKVTEKGKDVELRCDPISGHTALYWYRQSLGQGLEFLIYFQGNSAPDKSGLPSDRFSAERTGGSVSTLTIQRTQQEDSAVYLCASSLDRWGAEQFFGPGTRLTVL.

This clonotype was detected ten times or more. This chain links TRBV4-2 with TRBJ1-1, with a weak D call TRBD1 (6 bases). The germline gives CDR1 LGHNA, CDR2 YNFKEQ. The CDR3 has 17 residues. V lost 4 bases and J 1 base, leaving 19 bases between the germline ends. The CDR3 spells CASSPPGGTLTNTEAFF. The CDR3 DNA reads TGTGCCAGCAGCCCCCCCGGTGGGACACTAACGAACACTGAAGCTTTCTTT.

This clonotype was counted only a few times. The chain has TRBV6-6 and TRBJ1-1; possible D gene TRBD1, 5 bases. Germline V gives CDR1 MNHNY, CDR2 SVGAGI (reference sequence). The CDR3 is made up of 12 amino acids. V lost 2 bases and J 11 bases, leaving 12 bases between the germline ends. The CDR3 reads CASSYGTATAFF. The CDR3 nucleotides read TGTGCCAGCAGTTACGGGACCGCGACCGCTTTCTTT.